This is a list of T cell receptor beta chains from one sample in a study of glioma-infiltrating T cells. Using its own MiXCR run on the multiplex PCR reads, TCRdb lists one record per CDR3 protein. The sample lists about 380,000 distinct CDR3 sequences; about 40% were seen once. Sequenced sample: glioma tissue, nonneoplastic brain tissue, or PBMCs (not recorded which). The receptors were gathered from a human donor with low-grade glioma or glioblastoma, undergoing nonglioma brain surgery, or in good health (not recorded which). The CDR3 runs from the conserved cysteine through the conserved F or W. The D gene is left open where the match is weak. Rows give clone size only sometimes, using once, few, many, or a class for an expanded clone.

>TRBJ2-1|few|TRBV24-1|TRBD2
TGTGCCACCAGTGATTTTGTCGCGGGAGCCTACAATGAGCAGTTCTTC
CATSDFVAGAYNEQFF
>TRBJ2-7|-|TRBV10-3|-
TGTGCCATCAGTGAGTGGGTAGCGGCTGCCTACGAGCAGTACTTC
CAISEWVAAAYEQYF
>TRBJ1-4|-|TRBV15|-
TGTGCCACCAGCAGAGTGGGGGCGAATAGGGATGAAAAACTGTTTTTT
CATSRVGANRDEKLFF
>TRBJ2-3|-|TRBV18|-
TGTGCCAGCTCACCATCTCTCGGCTACACAGATACGCAGTATTTT
CASSPSLGYTDTQYF
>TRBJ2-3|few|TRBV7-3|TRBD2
TGTGCCAGCAGCTGGGGACTAGCGGGCGCAGATACGCAGTATTTT
CASSWGLAGADTQYF
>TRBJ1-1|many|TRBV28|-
TGTGCCAGCAGTTTCTCAGGGTTGGTTGAAGCTTTCTTT
CASSFSGLVEAFF
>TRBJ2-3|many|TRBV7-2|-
TGTGCCAGCAGCAAACGGGACACCCCAGATACGCAGTATTTT
CASSKRDTPDTQYF
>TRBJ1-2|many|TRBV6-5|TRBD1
TGTGCCAGCAGTTACTCTTCAGGGGGCGGTAGAAATGGCTACACCTTC
CASSYSSGGGRNGYTF
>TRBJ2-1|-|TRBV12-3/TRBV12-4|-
TGTGCCAGCACCCTGGGACTTCCAGACAATGAGCAGTTCTTC
CASTLGLPDNEQFF
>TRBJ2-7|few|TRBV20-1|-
TGCAGTGCTAGACCCGCGGCGCGGGGCGAATTGAGCGAGCAGTACTTC
CSARPAARGELSEQYF
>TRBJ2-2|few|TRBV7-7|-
TGTGCTAGCAGCTACGGGACCGCGAACACCGGGGAGCTGTTTTTT
CASSYGTANTGELFF
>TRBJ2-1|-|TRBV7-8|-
TGTGCCAGCAGCTTAGCGGGAGTTTACGATGAGCAGTTCTTC
CASSLAGVYDEQFF
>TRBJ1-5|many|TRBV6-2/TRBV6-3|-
TGTGCCAGCAGACTAACACCAGGCAATCAGCCCCAGCATTTT
CASRLTPGNQPQHF
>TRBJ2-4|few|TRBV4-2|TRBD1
TGTGCCACACAAAGGACAGGCACCAAAAACATTCAGTACTTC
CATQRTGTKNIQYF
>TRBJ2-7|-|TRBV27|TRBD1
TGTGCCAGCAGTTTATTGGGCCGGACAGGCTACAACGAGCAGTACTTC
CASSLLGRTGYNEQYF
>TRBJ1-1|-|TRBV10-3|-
TGTGCCATCAGTGATGGGGGGCCCACTGAAGCTTTCTTT
CAISDGGPTEAFF
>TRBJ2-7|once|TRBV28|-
TGTGCCAGCAGTTACAGGAAAACTAGCAGGCACAATGAGCAGTACTTC
CASSYRKTSRHNEQYF
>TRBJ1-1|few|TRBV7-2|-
TGTGCCAGCAGCCGGCGGTTTGACACTGAAGCTTTCTTT
CASSRRFDTEAFF
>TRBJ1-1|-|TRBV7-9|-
TGTGCCAGCAGCTCCCGGGACACCTCTAACACTGAAGCTTTCTTT
CASSSRDTSNTEAFF
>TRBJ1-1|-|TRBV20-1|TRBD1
TGCAGTGCTAGATTCGGGACAGGGGACACTGAAGCTTTCTTT
CSARFGTGDTEAFF
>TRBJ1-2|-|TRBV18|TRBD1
TGTGCCAGCTCACCAAGGAGGTCGGGACAGATCAACTATGGCTACACCTTC
CASSPRRSGQINYGYTF
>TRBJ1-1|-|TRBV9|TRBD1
TGTGCCAGCAGCGTAGATGGACAGGGGTCCACTGAAGCTTTCTTT
CASSVDGQGSTEAFF
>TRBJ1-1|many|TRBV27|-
TGTGCCAGCAGTTTTCACGGGCGGCCTGAAGCTTTCTTT
CASSFHGRPEAFF
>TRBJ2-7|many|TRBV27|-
TGTGCCAGCAGCGGGGACTTCGAGCAGTACTTC
CASSGDFEQYF
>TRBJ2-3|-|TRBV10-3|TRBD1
TGTGCCATCAGTCCCGGGACAGTGAGCACAGATACGCAGTATTTT
CAISPGTVSTDTQYF
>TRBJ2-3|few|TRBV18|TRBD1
TGTGCCAGCTCAACGACAGGGTACACAGATACGCAGTATTTT
CASSTTGYTDTQYF